This T cell receptor beta chain was identified in a study of beta chain features in type 1 diabetes. Regarding the study as a whole: Shortening of TCRB CDR3s, moderate but significant, appeared in all four CD4+ subsets of Type 1 diabetes patients. Lower insertion and higher deletion counts appeared at VDJ junctions in type 1 diabetes patients. Among patients, naive, central memory and Treg TCRB repertoires appeared more similar than among healthy donors.

Only one heparinised blood draw was taken per donor, and its volume averaged roughly 120 mL. A remark on this clone: Its target is unknown.

V lost 5 bases and J lost 0, with 13 bases in between. Germline assignment: CDR1 SGHAT and CDR2 FQNNGV. The CDR3 has 16 residues. cDNA synthesis used the whole RNA isolate, giving expressed TCRB sequences. The average output of naive, central memory and regulatory T cell samples was around 3.5 million reads. The assay was immunoSEQ multiplex PCR, and TCRdb's table has in-frame clones only and misses some. The sample holds under 250,000 clones, around 14% seen once. This sequence originates from a man aged 30 to 45 with type 1 diabetes. Sequenced sample: naive CD4+ T cells from blood. The rearrangement links TRBV11-2 to TRBJ1-4, with D unresolved. The CDR3 sequence: CASSHPTAATNEKLFF. For the CDR3, the DNA is TGTGCCAGCAGCCACCCGACCGCGGCAACTAATGAAAAACTGTTTTTT. The full variable domain, rest sourced from reference TRBV11-2 and TRBJ1-4, is EAGVAQSPRYKIIEKRQSVAFWCNPISGHATLYWYQQILGQGPKLLIQFQNNGVVDDSQLPKDRFSAERLKGVDSTLKIQPAKLEDSAVYLCASSHPTAATNEKLFFGSGTQLSVL.